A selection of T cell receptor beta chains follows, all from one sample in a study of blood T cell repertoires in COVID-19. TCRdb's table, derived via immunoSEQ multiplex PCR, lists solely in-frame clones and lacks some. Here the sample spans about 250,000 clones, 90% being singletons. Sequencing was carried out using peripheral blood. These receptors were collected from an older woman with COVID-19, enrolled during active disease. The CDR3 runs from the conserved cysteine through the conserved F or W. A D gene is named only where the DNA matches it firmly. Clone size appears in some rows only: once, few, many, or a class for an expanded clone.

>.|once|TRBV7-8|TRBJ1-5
TGTGCCAGCAGCTCAGCCCCGGATCAGCCCCAGCATTTT
CASSSAPDQPQHF
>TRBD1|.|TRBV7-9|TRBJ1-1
TGTGCCAGCAGCTTAGCGGGTGAAGGACAGGGAGCTTTCTTT
CASSLAGEGQGAFF
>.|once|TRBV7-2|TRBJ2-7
TGTGCCAGCAGCGTACGGCGGGAGCAGTACTTC
CASSVRREQYF
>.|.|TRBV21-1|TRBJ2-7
TGTGCCAGCAGCAAAGCCAATAGAGCCTACGAGCAGTACTTC
CASSKANRAYEQYF
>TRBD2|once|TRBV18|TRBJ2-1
TGTGCCAGCTCACAAGGGACTAGCGGGGGGCACAATGAGCAGTTCTTC
CASSQGTSGGHNEQFF
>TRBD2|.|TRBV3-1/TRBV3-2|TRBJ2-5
TGTGCCAGCAGGGGACTAGACCAAGAGACCCAGTACTTC
CASRGLDQETQYF
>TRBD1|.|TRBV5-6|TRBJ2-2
TGTGCCAGCAGCTTGGGACAGGGGGAGACCGGGGAGCTGTTTTTT
CASSLGQGETGELFF
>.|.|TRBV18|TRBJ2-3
TGTGCCAGCTCAACAGGCACAGATACGCAGTATTTT
CASSTGTDTQYF
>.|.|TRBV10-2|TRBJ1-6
TGCGCCAGCAGTGAAGGGGCCAAGAATTCACCCCTCCACTTT
CASSEGAKNSPLHF
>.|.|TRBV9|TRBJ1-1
TGTGCCAGCAGCGTAGCTTGGGGGGACACTGAAGCTTTCTTT
CASSVAWGDTEAFF
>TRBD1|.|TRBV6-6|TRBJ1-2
TGTGCCAGCAGTTACGGGACAGCTAACTATGGCTACACCTTC
CASSYGTANYGYTF
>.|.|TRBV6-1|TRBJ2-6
TGTGCCAGCAGTGCCCAAAGGGGGTCTGGGGCCAACGTCCTGACTTTC
CASSAQRGSGANVLTF
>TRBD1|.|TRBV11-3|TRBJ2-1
TGTGCCAGCAGCTTAGGAGGGGGCGGCGCCTACAATGAGCAGTTCTTC
CASSLGGGGAYNEQFF
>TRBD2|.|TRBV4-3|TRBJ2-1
TGCGCCAGCAGTACTAGCGGCCTCTACAATGAGCAGTTCTTC
CASSTSGLYNEQFF
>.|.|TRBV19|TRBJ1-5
TGTGCCAGTAGTATGGAGGGGAGGGATAATCAGCCCCAGCATTTT
CASSMEGRDNQPQHF
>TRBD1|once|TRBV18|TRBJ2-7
TGTGCCAGCTCATCCTCGGGGACAGGGTACTACGAGCAGTACTTC
CASSSSGTGYYEQYF
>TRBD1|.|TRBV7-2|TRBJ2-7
TGTGCCAGCAGATATAGCCCGGGACAGGGGTACGAGCAGTACTTC
CASRYSPGQGYEQYF